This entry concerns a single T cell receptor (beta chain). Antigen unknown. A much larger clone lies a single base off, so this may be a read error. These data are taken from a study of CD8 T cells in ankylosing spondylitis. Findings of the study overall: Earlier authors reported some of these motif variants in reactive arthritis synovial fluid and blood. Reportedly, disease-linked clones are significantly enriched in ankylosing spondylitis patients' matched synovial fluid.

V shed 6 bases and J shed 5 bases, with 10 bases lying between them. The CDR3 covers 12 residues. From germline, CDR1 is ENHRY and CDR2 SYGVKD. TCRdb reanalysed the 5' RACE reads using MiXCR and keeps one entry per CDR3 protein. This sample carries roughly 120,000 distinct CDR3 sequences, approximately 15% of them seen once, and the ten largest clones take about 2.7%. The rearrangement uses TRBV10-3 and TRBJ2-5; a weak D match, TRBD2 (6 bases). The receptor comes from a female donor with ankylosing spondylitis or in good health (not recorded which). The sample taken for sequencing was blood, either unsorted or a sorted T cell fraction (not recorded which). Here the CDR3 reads CAIRGDCETQYF. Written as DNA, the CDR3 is TGTGCCATCAGAGGGGACTGTGAGACCCAGTACTTC.